Reported below is one TCR beta chain. The antigen remains undetermined. These data originate in a study of B cell selection in AIRE deficiency. General study results and limits: Healthy Tconv contained 36.6% of shared healthy Treg sequences; only TCRbeta sequenced. CDR3s were shorter in shared Treg sequences, reflecting few non-templated nucleotide insertions.

Conventional CD4 T cells were sorted as CD4+CD127+ cells. The CDR3 loop spans 13 amino acids. The V gene's germline CDR1 is SGHNT and CDR2 YENEEA. With 5 bases removed from V and 8 bases from J, the gap between germline ends came to 13 bases. In the study's own analysis: Pooled conventional T cells gave 95,000 to 110,000 patient and about 130,000 donor TCRbeta sequences. Clones were sequenced by immunoSEQ multiplex PCR, and TCRdb holds only the in-frame ones, with some missing. D and trimming come from the DNA, and the V and J calls and clone size come from that table. The profile shows some 25,000 clones, roughly 97% of them singletons.

The V and J genes are TRBV11-3 and TRBJ2-1; either TRBD1 or TRBD2 may supply D (6 bases each). The source of this sequence is a human donor in good health. The sequencing input was CD4+CD127+ conventional T cells sorted from PBMCs. CDR3 in DNA: TGTGCCAGCAGCCCTAGAAGGGGGGATGAGCAGTTCTTC. Translated: CASSPRRGDEQFF.